The T cell receptor (beta chain) described here comes from a study of blood T cell repertoires in COVID-19. Study background: Specimens from acute and convalescent COVID-19 originated in the United States, Italy and Spain. T cells, B-cell-depleted T cells, or PBMCs supplied cDNA or gDNA.

Per the original data handling: Reference gene primer amplification gave estimated nucleated cell counts. Sequencing was performed with immunoSEQ multiplex PCR; in TCRdb, only in-frame clones are kept and a portion is missing. V and J calls and clone size follow that table, whereas D and trimming were derived from the DNA. The data hold some 180,000 clones, with roughly 81% observed a single time. This clone was observed a few times. Seattle researchers signed up patients amid active infection and tracked them longitudinally. The origin of this receptor is a woman in her 40s with COVID-19, enrolled during active disease. The specimen was peripheral blood.

The CDR3 is CASSVQLWQYNEQFF. In nucleotides, the CDR3 is TGTGCCAGCAGCGTGCAATTGTGGCAGTACAATGAGCAGTTCTTC. The genes are TRBV6-5 and TRBJ2-1; D gene unclear. The CDR3 has 15 amino acids. Germline V CDR1 and CDR2: MNHEY, SVGAGI. V shed 6 bases and J shed 4 bases, with 16 bases lying between them.